The 12 T cell receptor beta chains in this list originate from one sample, sequenced in a study of blood T cell repertoires in COVID-19. The table came from immunoSEQ multiplex PCR; TCRdb's copy has only in-frame clones and leaves some out. The sample yields about 320,000 clones, about nine tenths seen once. What was sequenced was PBMCs or T cells enriched from blood (not recorded which). Source of these receptors: a man in his 60s who had recovered from COVID-19.

Worth noting for this clone: At one boundary the junction diverges from the germline segment, which might be a read error. The chain employs TRBV19 and TRBJ1-1; D call uncertain. CDR1 LNHDA and CDR2 SQIVND come from the germline V gene (reference sequence). The CDR3 has 13 amino acids. CDR3 protein: CASSLDLNTEAFF. The CDR3 DNA is TGTGCCAGTAGTTTAGATCTTAACACTGAAGCTTTCTTT.

V is TRBV7-3 and J is TRBJ2-2, with 9 nucleotides matching TRBD2. Germline CDR1 and CDR2: SGHTA and FQGTGA. V was pared by 5 bases and J by 7 bases, with 17 bases of the junction left unmatched. CDR3 length: 18 residues. CDR3 protein: CASSETPLIAGVVGELFF. The CDR3 DNA reads as TGTGCCAGCAGCGAAACACCCCTGATAGCGGGAGTTGTCGGGGAGCTGTTTTTT.

There are a few counts of this clone. The V and J genes are TRBV7-9 and TRBJ1-2; the match to TRBD1 covers 7 bases. CDR1 and CDR2 (germline): SEHNR, FQNEAQ (reference sequence). J was trimmed by 0 bases and V by 1 base; bases with no gene match: 5. This CDR3 has 16 amino acids. The CDR3 bases are TGTGCCAGCAGCTTAGAAGGACAGGCTTCTAACTATGGCTACACCTTC. This gives the protein CASSLEGQASNYGYTF.

V and J are TRBV28 and TRBJ2-1; maybe TRBD1 (5 bases). Trimming removed 7 bases at V and 9 bases at J, with 19 bases between. CDR3 length equals 14 residues. The germline CDR1 and CDR2 sequences are MDHEN and SYDVKM. Here the CDR3 DNA reads TGTGCCAGCATAGCACTGGGGCGATCCTTTGAGCAGTTCTTC. This encodes CASIALGRSFEQFF.

The V call is TRBV3-1 (or the pseudogene TRBV3-2), the J call TRBJ2-5, with D possibly matching TRBD1 (6 bases). V lost 6 bases and J 1 base, leaving 15 bases between the germline ends. This CDR3 is built from 15 residues. Germline V gene data show CDR1 as LGHDT and CDR2 as YNNKEL (reference sequence). CDR3 protein: CASSPIGQIQETQYF. CDR3 bases: TGTGCCAGCAGTCCTATTGGACAGATCCAAGAGACCCAGTACTTC.

The chain combines TRBV5-1 with TRBJ1-1; D unresolved. The CDR3 consists of 12 residues. Trimming cost V 4 bases and J 8 bases, with 12 bases left between them. The germline gives CDR1 SGHRS, CDR2 YFSETQ. CDR3 residues: CASSRTEGEAFF. The CDR3 DNA reads TGCGCCAGCAGCCGGACGGAGGGCGAAGCTTTCTTT. The complete variable domain, with remaining parts taken from reference TRBV5-1 and TRBJ1-1, reads KAGVTQTPRYLIKTRGQQVTLSCSPISGHRSVSWYQQTPGQGLQFLFEYFSETQRNKGNFPGRFSGRQFSNSRSEMNVSTLELGDSALYLCASSRTEGEAFFGQGTRLTVV.

The CDR3 region has the DNA TGTGCCACCAGCAGAGGGAGAATGGGGACAATTCGGTCTGGAAACACCATATATTTT. It codes for CATSRGRMGTIRSGNTIYF. V and J are TRBV15 and TRBJ1-3; D might be TRBD1 (6 bases). The CDR3 is 19 amino acids. The germline V gene has CDR1 LNHNV and CDR2 YYDKDF (reference sequence). Trimming took off 1 base at V and 1 base at J, with 20 bases between the two ends.

Points on this clone: Different DNA sequences within this sample yield the same CDR3. V and J are TRBV5-1 and TRBJ2-1; 8 nucleotides match TRBD2. V dropped 0 bases and J dropped 1; count of bases not matched to a gene: 3. Germline V gives CDR1 SGHRS, CDR2 YFSETQ. There are 16 residues in the CDR3. CDR3 bases: TGCGCCAGCAGCTTGGAGGCTAGCGGGTCCTACAATGAGCAGTTCTTC. This codes for CASSLEASGSYNEQFF.

This clone was counted between two and nine times. This sequence joins TRBV6-5 and TRBJ1-5; possibly TRBD1 for D (5 bases). V dropped 2 bases and J dropped 3 bases, with 11 bases sitting between them. Germline CDR1 reads MNHEY; CDR2 reads SVGAGI. The CDR3 extends over 15 amino acids. CDR3: CASSYGAGNNQPQHF. CDR3 coding DNA: TGTGCCAGCAGTTACGGGGCAGGGAACAATCAGCCCCAGCATTTT.

Only one count was recorded for this clone. V is TRBV4-1 and J is TRBJ1-4; the match to TRBD1 covers 7 bases. The germline V gene has CDR1 MGHRA and CDR2 YSYEKL. Trimming cost V 1 base and J 5 bases; bases outside gene matches: 4. The CDR3 covers 15 residues. CDR3 sequence reads: CASSQGDSLNEKLFF. DNA for the CDR3: TGCGCCAGCAGCCAAGGGGACAGTTTGAATGAAAAACTGTTTTTT.

The V and J genes are TRBV29-1 and TRBJ2-5; weak D call: TRBD1 (6 bases). The CDR3 runs to 14 residues. V lost 6 bases and J 3 bases, leaving 17 bases between the germline ends. Germline lookup yields CDR1 SQVTM and CDR2 ANQGSEA. Here the CDR3 DNA reads TGCAGCGTGGGCCGACAGGTGGGGGAAGAGACCCAGTACTTC. Its translation is CSVGRQVGEETQYF.

This chain joins TRBV28 and TRBJ1-5; 8 bases fit TRBD1. The J segment lost 6 bases and the V segment lost 6 bases, leaving 10 bases of the junction unmatched. Germline CDR1 and CDR2: MDHEN and SYDVKM. The CDR3 extends over 15 amino acids. CDR3 sequence reads: CASSPTGDGIQPQHF. DNA for the CDR3: TGTGCCAGCAGCCCGACAGGGGATGGGATTCAGCCCCAGCATTTT.